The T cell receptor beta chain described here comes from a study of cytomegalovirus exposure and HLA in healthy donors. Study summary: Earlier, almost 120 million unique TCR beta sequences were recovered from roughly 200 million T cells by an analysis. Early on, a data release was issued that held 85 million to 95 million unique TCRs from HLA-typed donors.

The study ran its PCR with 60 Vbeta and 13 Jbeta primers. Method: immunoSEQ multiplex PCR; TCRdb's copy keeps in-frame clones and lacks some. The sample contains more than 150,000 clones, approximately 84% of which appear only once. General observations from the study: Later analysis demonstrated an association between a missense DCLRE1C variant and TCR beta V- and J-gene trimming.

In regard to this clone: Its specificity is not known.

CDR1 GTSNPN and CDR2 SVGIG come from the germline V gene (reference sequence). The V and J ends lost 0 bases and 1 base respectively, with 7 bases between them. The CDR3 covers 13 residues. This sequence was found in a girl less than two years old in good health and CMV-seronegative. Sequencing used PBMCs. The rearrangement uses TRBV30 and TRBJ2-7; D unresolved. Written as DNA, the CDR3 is TGTGCCTGGAGTGTTGGCAGGTCCTACGAGCAGTACTTC. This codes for CAWSVGRSYEQYF. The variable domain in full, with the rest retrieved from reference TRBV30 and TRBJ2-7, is SQTIHQWPATLVQPVGSPLSLECTVEGTSNPNLYWYRQAAGRGLQLLFYSVGIGQISSEVPQNLSASRPQDRQFILSSKKLLLSDSGFYLCAWSVGRSYEQYFGPGTRLTVT.